This T cell receptor beta chain was identified in a study of shared clonotypes between healthy human individuals. Study-level background: Each donor's CD4 naive and CD4 memory cells filled three plates apiece, CD8 naive two, and CD8 memory one.

V was trimmed by 3 bases and J by 6 bases, leaving 18 bases between them. CDR3 length: 15 amino acids. Germline CDR1 is MDHEN and CDR2 is SYDVKM. The study ran the assay at deep level. Sequencing was performed with immunoSEQ multiplex PCR; in TCRdb, only in-frame clones are kept and a portion is missing. The profile covers approximately 2,000,000 clones, with 85% to 95% appearing a single time and more than 0.35% taken by the ten largest. The clonotype originates from a man aged 18 to 30 in good health. Some clones in this sample may be carry-over from other donors' samples. The chain uses TRBV28 and TRBJ2-7; D possibly uses TRBD1 or TRBD2 (6 bases each). Sequencing input: naive CD4+ T cells from PBMCs. Subset here: CD45RA+ positively selected. The CDR3 sequence is CASSLEGHRFREQYF. CDR3 sequence (DNA): TGTGCCAGCAGTTTGGAGGGACACCGCTTTCGCGAGCAGTACTTC.